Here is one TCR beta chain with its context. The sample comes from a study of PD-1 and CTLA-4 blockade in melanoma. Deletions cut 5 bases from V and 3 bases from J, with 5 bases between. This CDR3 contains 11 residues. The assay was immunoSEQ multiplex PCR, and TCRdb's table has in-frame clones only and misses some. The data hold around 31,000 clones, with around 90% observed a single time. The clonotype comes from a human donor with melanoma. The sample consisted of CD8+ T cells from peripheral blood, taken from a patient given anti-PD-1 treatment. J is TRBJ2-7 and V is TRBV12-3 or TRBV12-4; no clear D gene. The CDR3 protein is CASSPNYEQYF. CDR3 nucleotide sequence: TGTGCCAGCAGTCCCAACTACGAGCAGTACTTC.